This T cell receptor (beta chain) was documented in a study of graft-versus-host responses after intestinal transplantation. Study information: Anti-thymocyte globulin was used for induction in all recipients, who then took tacrolimus and steroids for two to four years. Study-level findings and limits: The marrow of recipients harbored GvH clones, and ileum or blood showed some of them first.

Processing was applied to graft tissue in order to liberate intraepithelial and lamina propria lymphocytes. Only in-frame clones appear in the TCRdb table, and some are missing; sequencing was by immunoSEQ multiplex PCR. In the table there are approximately 10,000 clones, 70% to 75% of which are singletons. A note on this clone: Antigen unknown.

The sample was ileum tissue, taken more than 140 days after intestinal transplantation. This TCR was sampled from a human patient who received an intestinal transplant, so some T cells may come from the graft donor.

CDR3 sequence (DNA): TGTGCCAGCAGCTTCTCGGGGGTTGCCTACGAGCAGTACTTC. Amino acid sequence: CASSFSGVAYEQYF. The J gene is TRBJ2-7, the V gene TRBV13, with TRBD2 as a possible D gene (6 bases). Per the germline V gene, CDR1 is PRHDT and CDR2 is FYEKMQ (reference sequence). V was clipped by 3 bases and J by 2 bases, with 11 bases between them. The CDR3 consists of 14 residues.